One sample yielded the 9 T cell receptor beta chains listed below, sequenced in a study of blood T cell repertoires in COVID-19. Generated by immunoSEQ multiplex PCR, the TCRdb table keeps only in-frame clones and is missing some. The sample has 150,000 to 200,000 clones; about four fifths are singletons. The sequencing sample was made of peripheral blood. Receptor source: a man in his sixties with active or convalescent COVID-19.

The rearrangement joins TRBV28 to TRBJ2-5; 10 positions match TRBD1. The CDR3 spans 15 residues. The V and J ends lost 6 bases and 5 bases, in that order; junction bases with no gene match: 9. The germline gives CDR1 MDHEN, CDR2 SYDVKM. CDR3 residues: CASRIRDRGFETQYF. DNA of the CDR3: TGTGCCAGCAGAATCCGGGACAGGGGTTTTGAGACCCAGTACTTC.

This chain uses TRBV10-3 with TRBJ2-7; 8 bases are shared with TRBD1. V gave up 8 bases and J gave up 2 bases; unmatched junction bases: 5. This CDR3 is 13 amino acids long. Germline V CDR1 and CDR2: ENHRY, SYGVKD. CDR3 sequence: CAILRQGPYEQYF. DNA of the CDR3: TGTGCCATCCTAAGACAGGGGCCCTACGAGCAGTACTTC.

The chain carries TRBV9 and TRBJ2-3; D ambiguous. This CDR3 is built from 15 residues. Trimming left V 0 bases short and J 3 bases short, with 11 bases between. Looked up from germline, CDR1 is SGDLS and CDR2 is YYNGEE. The DNA for the CDR3 is TGTGCCAGCAGCGTAGGTGAGTTTTGGACAGATACGCAGTATTTT. It specifies CASSVGEFWTDTQYF. Full variable domain (outside the CDR3, taken from reference TRBV9 and TRBJ2-3): DSGVTQTPKHLITATGQRVTLRCSPRSGDLSVYWYQQSLDQGLQFLIQYYNGEERAKGNILERFSAQQFPDLHSELNLSSLELGDSALYFCASSVGEFWTDTQYFGPGTRLTVL.

J is TRBJ1-2 and V is TRBV27; weak D call: TRBD1 (5 bases). The ends were cut back, 6 bases at V and 7 bases at J, with 18 bases in the middle. Germline V gives CDR1 MNHEY, CDR2 SMNVEV (reference sequence). The CDR3 is 14 amino acids. CDR3 region: CASRLSGTKSGYTF. DNA for the CDR3: TGTGCCAGCAGACTAAGCGGGACGAAGTCTGGCTACACCTTC.

V is TRBV6-4 and J is TRBJ1-6; 10 nucleotides align to TRBD1. This CDR3 is 18 amino acids long. CDR1 and CDR2 from the germline V gene are MRHNA and SNTAGT. Germline trimming cut 6 bases from V and 6 bases from J; bases unmatched to any gene: 14. CDR3 protein: CASSRETPRQGANSPLHF. For the CDR3, the DNA is TGTGCCAGCAGCCGAGAAACGCCACGACAGGGGGCTAATTCACCCCTCCACTTT.

The genes are TRBV19 and TRBJ1-4; no reliable D call. The CDR3 extends over 13 amino acids. Deletions cut 2 bases from V and 8 bases from J, with 9 bases between. Germline lookup yields CDR1 LNHDA and CDR2 SQIVND (reference sequence). The DNA of the CDR3 is TGTGCCAGTAGTATACTAGATCACGAAAAACTGTTTTTT. It yields the protein CASSILDHEKLFF.

This chain connects TRBV19 to TRBJ2-1, with 10 bases lining up with TRBD2. Per germline, CDR1 LNHDA and CDR2 SQIVND (reference sequence). There are 16 residues in the CDR3. Losses at the gene ends were 5 bases for V and 8 bases for J; bases not matched to a gene: 12. The CDR3 DNA sequence: TGTGCCAGTAGTCCAAATAGGTGGCTAGCGGGAGATGAGCAGTTCTTC. This translates into CASSPNRWLAGDEQFF. The full variable domain, completed using reference TRBV19 and TRBJ2-1, is DGGITQSPKYLFRKEGQNVTLSCEQNLNHDAMYWYRQDPGQGLRLIYYSQIVNDFQKGDIAEGYSVSREKKESFPLTVTSAQKNPTAFYLCASSPNRWLAGDEQFFGPGTRLTVL.

The chain recombines TRBV10-1 with TRBJ2-5, with TRBD2 matching 10 bases. Germline loops: CDR1 WNHNN, CDR2 SYGVQD (reference sequence). Trimming took 0 bases from V and 0 from J; bases not matched to a gene: 7. The CDR3 has 18 amino acids. The CDR3, as DNA: TGCGCCAGCAGTGAGTCGATAGTAGGACTAGCGGACCAAGAGACCCAGTACTTC. It specifies CASSESIVGLADQETQYF.

The chain combines TRBV24-1 with TRBJ2-2, with 7 bases aligning to TRBD1. The CDR3 spans 14 residues. The germline V gene encodes CDR1 KGHDR and CDR2 SFDVKD. V lost 4 bases, J lost 7 bases, and 5 bases stayed unmatched. Here the CDR3 DNA reads TGTGCCACCAGTGACTCAGGGGGAGTCGGGGAGCTGTTTTTT. Translation: CATSDSGGVGELFF.